The rows below give T cell receptor beta chains drawn from one sample of a study of vaccination effects on CD4 cells after COVID-19. Their cognate antigens are unknown. Clones were sequenced by immunoSEQ multiplex PCR, and TCRdb holds only the in-frame ones, with some missing. The profile shows tens of thousands of clones, about four fifths of them singletons. Sequenced material: CD4+ T cells from PBMCs cultured with SARS-CoV-2 spike peptides, taken after COVID-19 vaccination. The receptors shown here come from a human donor who received a COVID-19 vaccine. Some clones in this sample may be carry-over from other donors' samples. CDR3s include the opening cysteine and the closing phenylalanine or tryptophan. The D gene is left open where the match is weak. Size is omitted from some rows. Given values are once, few, many or a class for expanded clones.

j_call d_call v_call clone_size cdr3_nt cdr3_aa
TRBJ2-3 NA TRBV5-6 medium-sized TGTGCCAGCAGCCCCAACGTGGCAGCCGCTAGCACAGATACGCAGTATTTT CASSPNVAAASTDTQYF
TRBJ1-3 TRBD1 TRBV30 NA TGTGCCTGGAGTCGGACAGGGTCCTCTGGAAACACCATATATTTT CAWSRTGSSGNTIYF
TRBJ1-1 NA TRBV7-3 NA TGTGCCAGCAGCTTAAGTGCCGGAGGGTACACTGAAGCTTTCTTT CASSLSAGGYTEAFF
TRBJ1-1 TRBD1 TRBV2 NA TGTGCCAGCAGTCTTCAGGGGGAAAACACTGAAGCTTTCTTT CASSLQGENTEAFF
TRBJ2-2 NA TRBV29-1 NA TGCAGCGTTGAAGTGGGGTGGGGCGGGGAGCTGTTTTTT CSVEVGWGGELFF
TRBJ2-3 TRBD1 TRBV6-4 NA TGTGCCAGCAGCTCCGGGACAGGGGGGGTGGATACGCAGTATTTT CASSSGTGGVDTQYF
TRBJ1-2 NA TRBV6-5 NA TGTGCCAGCAGTTACGGCGGGAACTATGGCTACACCTTC CASSYGGNYGYTF
TRBJ2-3 TRBD2 TRBV18 NA TGTGCCAGCTCTCTCGCAGCGGGGGGGCTTTCCGGCGATACGCAGTATTTT CASSLAAGGLSGDTQYF
TRBJ1-1 TRBD1 TRBV7-9 NA TGTGCCAGCAGTTCAATCGGGACAGGGAACACTGAAGCTTTCTTT CASSSIGTGNTEAFF
TRBJ2-1 NA TRBV7-9 few TGTGCCAGCAGCTTAGAGGGAGCGCGAAATGGGGAGCAGTTCTTC CASSLEGARNGEQFF
TRBJ2-1 TRBD2 TRBV7-2 NA TGTGCCAGCACCATAGCGGGGGGTGGGGAGCAGTTCTTC CASTIAGGGEQFF
TRBJ2-1 TRBD2 TRBV6-2/TRBV6-3 NA TGTGCCAGCAGTCCCCATCTAGCGGGGGGCGATGAGCAGTTCTTC CASSPHLAGGDEQFF
TRBJ1-4 NA TRBV30 NA TGTGCCTGGAGTGAAACAGGGATAAAGAATGAAAAACTGTTTTTT CAWSETGIKNEKLFF
TRBJ1-2 TRBD1 TRBV6-5 NA TGTGCCAGCAGTCCAGGGGGACAGGGATGGTATGGCTACACCTTC CASSPGGQGWYGYTF
TRBJ1-5 NA TRBV29-1 few TGCAGCGTTGGGGGGACTGGGAATCAGCCCCAGCATTTT CSVGGTGNQPQHF
TRBJ2-2 TRBD2 TRBV10-1 once TGCGCCAGCAGTGTCCAAGCGGGGGGCACCGGGGAGCTGTTTTTT CASSVQAGGTGELFF
TRBJ1-4 TRBD1 TRBV18 NA TGTGCCAGCTCACCACCGGACAGGGGGCGCGAAAAACTGTTTTTT CASSPPDRGREKLFF
TRBJ2-1 NA TRBV7-8 NA TGTGCCAGCAGCTGGGGGAGTTGGGGCAATGAGCAGTTCTTC CASSWGSWGNEQFF
TRBJ1-5 NA TRBV19 NA TGTGCCAGTAGTATAGCCGATGCACACAGTTATGATTATCAGCCCCAGCATTTT CASSIADAHSYDYQPQHF
TRBJ1-2 NA TRBV7-8 NA TGTGCCAGCAGCTCCGAAGTTAACTATGGCTACACCTTC CASSSEVNYGYTF
TRBJ1-3 NA TRBV15 NA TGTGCCACCAGCAGAGTGGTGACAGCGATAGGAAACACCATATATTTT CATSRVVTAIGNTIYF
TRBJ1-6 NA TRBV7-2 NA TGTGCCAGCTCGACTCTCTCTTCACCCCTCCACTTT CASSTLSSPLHF
TRBJ2-5 NA TRBV6-4 NA TGTGCCAGCAGTGACTGGCTCGAACAAACAGGGTCCACGAAAGAGACCCAGTACTTC CASSDWLEQTGSTKETQYF
TRBJ1-3 NA TRBV7-2 NA TGTGCCAGCAGCTTAGGAGGGGGCTCTGGAAACACCATATATTTT CASSLGGGSGNTIYF
TRBJ2-2 NA TRBV27 NA TGTGCCAGCAGCTCTCGACTAGTTTGGGCCGGGGAGCTGTTTTTT CASSSRLVWAGELFF
TRBJ2-5 TRBD2 TRBV3-1/TRBV3-2 NA TGTGCCAGCAGCCGAGGGACTAGCGCGAGAGAGACCCAGTACTTC CASSRGTSARETQYF
TRBJ2-5 TRBD1 TRBV24-1 few TGTGCCACCAGTGATTCCGGACAGGGGGCGGAGACCCAGTACTTC CATSDSGQGAETQYF
TRBJ2-3 NA TRBV7-2 NA TGTGCCAGCTCGCAAGATGGGAGGACAGATACGCAGTATTTT CASSQDGRTDTQYF